The T cell receptor (beta chain) described here comes from a study of regulatory T cells in long-lasting Graves disease. Specified time point: newly diagnosed GD, antithyroid drugs for less than 3 months. The TCR library was made from RNA that had been extracted from PBMCs in TRIzol. This clonotype was seen a handful of times. V was clipped by 4 bases and J by 8 bases, with 5 bases between them. The CDR3 length is 10 residues. Relying on iRepertoire HTBI primers and Arm-PCR of CDR3 regions, the team built TCR beta libraries. TCRdb reprocessed the multiplex PCR reads via MiXCR and lists one record per CDR3 protein. The sample gives 450,000 to 500,000 distinct CDR3 sequences, 15% to 20% of which show up once; 12% is in the top ten. The same specimen was also included in a second study, on T cells in Graves' hyperthyroidism and ophthalmopathy.

This sequence joins TRBV12-3 or TRBV12-4 and TRBJ1-2; D may be TRBD1 (5 bases). This clonotype was obtained from a man aged 35-49 years with Graves disease. Sequencing was performed on peripheral blood mononuclear cells (PBMCs), taken at new diagnosis, from a patient treated with antithyroid drugs. This chain's CDR3 is CASSWGGYTF. For the CDR3, the DNA is TGTGCCAGCAGTTGGGGGGGCTACACCTTC.